This TCR beta chain is from a study of T-cell reconstitution after alpha-beta-depleted transplantation in children. Whole-study findings and limits: Among T cells one year after transplant, newly produced cells accounted for most counts and diversity.

This clonotype was detected many times. Its antigen is unidentified. V lost 7 bases to trimming and J lost 3 bases, with 9 bases between them. The CDR3 is 12 residues long. Germline assignment: CDR1 SEHNR and CDR2 FQNEAQ (reference sequence). A library of TCRbeta sequences, prepared with unique molecular identifiers, was generated. Each CDR3 protein is one row after TCRdb ran MiXCR on the PCR reads. The sample lists 700,000 or so distinct CDR3 sequences, roughly 14% occurring once. The rearrangement links TRBV7-9 to TRBJ1-1; D is undetermined. The sample in question was PBMCs, obtained before TCRalphabeta/CD19-depleted stem cell transplant. The receptor comes from a girl between 2 and 10 years old with congenital amegakaryocytic thrombocytopenia, due to receive a stem cell transplant. CDR3 in DNA: TGTGCCAGCACCCGTCGGGACACTGAAGCTTTCTTT. Protein product: CASTRRDTEAFF.